The 27 T cell receptor beta chains listed next were all sequenced from one sample in a study of T-cell memory formation after mild COVID-19. From the 5' RACE reads, TCRdb called clonotypes with MiXCR, one entry per CDR3 protein. The table records 450,000 to 650,000 distinct CDR3 sequences, 20% of them present only once. Input material: PBMCs or a T cell subset sorted from them (not recorded which). These receptors came from an adult woman who had mild COVID-19 (a few samples of this study predate the infection). Cell type and time point are not known.

The chain employs TRBV3-1 and TRBJ2-3, with a tentative D call TRBD2 (6 bases). Trimming shortened V by 10 bases and J by 6 bases, and 8 bases separated the two germline ends. This CDR3 has 10 residues. Germline V CDR1 and CDR2: LGHDT, YNNKEL (reference sequence). The CDR3 loop reads CATRGDTQYF. The CDR3 DNA is TGTGCCACCCGGGGGGATACGCAGTATTTT.

This rearrangement joins TRBV12-3 or TRBV12-4 to TRBJ2-5; TRBD2 agrees at 8 bases. Losses at the gene ends were 6 bases for V and 5 bases for J; bases not matched to a gene: 8. This CDR3 region has 14 residues. CDR3 bases: TGTGCCAGCAGCTACCAGACTAGCGTGGAGACCCAGTACTTC. This gives the protein CASSYQTSVETQYF.

The chain links TRBV24-1 to TRBJ2-3; 7 positions agree with TRBD1. Germline CDR1 and CDR2: KGHDR and SFDVKD. CDR3 size: 16 residues. After removal of 3 bases from V and 2 bases from J, the junction contained 7 bases not matched to a gene. The CDR3 loop is CATSDTQGVVTDTQYF. The CDR3 DNA is TGTGCCACCAGTGATACCCAGGGGGTGGTCACAGATACGCAGTATTTT.

In this sample, this clonotype turned up many times. The chain joins TRBV24-1 to TRBJ2-2; no reliable D call. Germline CDR1 is KGHDR and CDR2 is SFDVKD. V was shortened by 5 bases and J by 5 bases, with 8 bases between the two germline ends. This CDR3 spans 13 amino acids. The CDR3 region has the DNA TGTGCCACCAGTGCTCAGCGAACCGGGGAGCTGTTTTTT. Translating it yields CATSAQRTGELFF.

The chain is built from TRBV20-1 and TRBJ1-1, with D uncertain. The germline V and J ends were trimmed by 4 bases and 3 bases, with 15 bases remaining between them. The germline V gene encodes CDR1 DFQATT and CDR2 SNEGSKA (reference sequence). The CDR3 sequence is 14 residues long. The CDR3 reads CSANPGDTYTEAFF. DNA of the CDR3: TGCAGTGCTAACCCCGGAGATACTTACACTGAAGCTTTCTTT.

Only a few counts were recorded for this clonotype. The chain links TRBV27 to TRBJ2-1; 12 bases fit TRBD2. Germline V CDR1 and CDR2: MNHEY, SMNVEV (reference sequence). With 5 bases clipped from V and 6 bases from J, the junction kept 5 bases outside the gene matches. This CDR3 region has 15 residues. The CDR3 bases are TGTGCCAGCAGTACCCCTAGCGGGAGGGCCAATGAGCAGTTCTTC. Residues: CASSTPSGRANEQFF.

This clonotype was seen more than once but under ten times. This chain joins TRBV7-2 and TRBJ2-7; 10 nucleotides line up with TRBD2. J gave up 12 bases and V 5 bases, and 10 bases lay outside the gene matches. CDR1 is SGHTA and CDR2 is FQGNSA in the germline V gene. The CDR3 loop spans 13 amino acids. CDR3 nucleotides: TGTGCCAGCAGCCGCCCCCTAGCGGGAGATTTGTACTTC. It is translated as CASSRPLAGDLYF.

The chain recombines TRBV6-2 or TRBV6-3 with TRBJ2-1; D ambiguous. V was pared by 0 bases and J by 4 bases, with 10 bases between. This CDR3 spans 15 amino acids. Germline CDR1 MNHEY, CDR2 SVGEGT. CDR3 sequence: CASSYSRRVYNEQFF. CDR3 coding DNA: TGTGCCAGCAGTTACTCGAGAAGGGTTTACAATGAGCAGTTCTTC.

This clonotype was observed a handful of times. V usage is TRBV14 and J usage is TRBJ2-1; perhaps TRBD1 as D (6 bases). Germline CDR1 and CDR2: SGHDN and FVKESK. The V end lost 4 bases, the J end lost 0 bases, and 13 bases lay between the germline ends. This CDR3 spans 16 amino acids. The CDR3 nucleotides read TGTGCCAGCAGCCCCCGCAGGGGCAACTCCTACAATGAGCAGTTCTTC. Its protein product is CASSPRRGNSYNEQFF.

The chain employs TRBV7-9 and TRBJ2-1, with D perhaps TRBD2 (7 bases). The CDR3 consists of 13 residues. Germline lookup yields CDR1 SEHNR and CDR2 FQNEAQ (reference sequence). Deletions cut 4 bases from V and 9 bases from J, with 13 bases between. This CDR3 reads CASSSEGGVEQFF. The CDR3 DNA reads as TGTGCCAGCAGCTCGGAAGGGGGGGTTGAGCAGTTCTTC. The full variable domain, its missing parts supplied by reference TRBV7-9 and TRBJ2-1, is DTGVSQNPRHKITKRGQNVTFRCDPISEHNRLYWYRQTLGQGPEFLTYFQNEAQLEKSRLLSDRFSAERPKGSFSTLEIQRTEQGDSAMYLCASSSEGGVEQFFGPGTRLTVL.

This clonotype was detected only a few times. This chain connects TRBV11-2 to TRBJ2-2; perhaps TRBD2 as D (5 bases). This CDR3 is built from 14 residues. Trimming took off 6 bases at V and 4 bases at J, with 12 bases between the two ends. The germline V gene has CDR1 SGHAT and CDR2 FQNNGV. This CDR3 is CASSQNRGTGELFF. The CDR3 bases are TGTGCCAGCAGTCAGAACCGGGGCACCGGGGAGCTGTTTTTT.

Only a few counts were recorded for this clonotype. The rearrangement links TRBV12-3 or TRBV12-4 to TRBJ2-1; 13 nucleotides align to TRBD2. V lost 6 bases and J lost 5; bases outside the gene matches: 19. The CDR3 totals 20 residues. For the CDR3, the DNA is TGTGCCAGCAGGCCTTACCCGTCATTCGGGACTAGCGGGGCTGACAATGAGCAGTTCTTC. Protein sequence: CASRPYPSFGTSGADNEQFF.

This clonotype was detected many times. The chain uses TRBV25-1 and TRBJ2-2, with TRBD2 identical over 10 bases. The length of the CDR3 is 15 residues. Germline CDR1 and CDR2: MGHDK and SYGVNS. Trimming cost V 5 bases and J 2 bases; bases outside gene matches: 2. The DNA of the CDR3 is TGTGCCAGCAGTCCTAGCGGGAGAAACACCGGGGAGCTGTTTTTT. Translating it yields CASSPSGRNTGELFF.

The rearrangement uses TRBV7-2 and TRBJ1-1, with D possibly being TRBD1 (6 bases). The germline CDR1 and CDR2 sequences are SGHTA and FQGNSA. The CDR3 is 14 residues long. Trimming left V 5 bases short and J 2 bases short, with 12 bases between. The CDR3 DNA reads TGTGCCAGCAGCGGCCGCAGGGGAAACACTGAAGCTTTCTTT. This sequence encodes CASSGRRGNTEAFF.

This clonotype came up a few times. V usage is TRBV20-1 and J usage is TRBJ2-5, with 8 bases matching TRBD1. The V segment lost 6 bases and the J segment 5 bases; nucleotides outside the gene matches: 14. The CDR3 has 15 residues. Per the germline V gene, CDR1 is DFQATT and CDR2 is SNEGSKA (reference sequence). CDR3 nucleotide sequence: TGCAGTGCCAACGACAGGGGATCATTCGGGGAGACCCAGTACTTC. Translated: CSANDRGSFGETQYF.

The J gene is TRBJ2-1, the V gene TRBV5-1, with 11 bases identical to TRBD1. Trimming at V came to 3 bases and at J to 8 bases, leaving 10 bases not matched to a gene. CDR1 and CDR2 (germline): SGHRS, YFSETQ. The CDR3 runs 16 residues. CDR3 amino acids: CASSSGQGVIIYEQFF. Here the CDR3 DNA reads TGCGCCAGCAGCTCGGGACAGGGGGTAATCATCTATGAGCAGTTCTTC.

This rearrangement joins TRBV2 to TRBJ2-3, with D possibly being TRBD1 (8 bases). Germline V CDR1 and CDR2: SNHLY, FYNNEI. The length of the CDR3 is 12 residues. Trimming took 10 bases from V and 5 from J, leaving 13 bases between them. CDR3 residues: CATDREGDTQYF. CDR3 nucleotide sequence: TGTGCCACGGACAGGGAGGGAGATACGCAGTATTTT. The full variable domain, with the rest looked up from reference TRBV2 and TRBJ2-3, is EPEVTQTPSHQVTQMGQEVILRCVPISNHLYFYWYRQILGQKVEFLVSFYNNEISEKSEIFDDQFSVERPDGSNFTLKIRSTKLEDSAMYFCATDREGDTQYFGPGTRLTVL.

The chain couples TRBV20-1 to TRBJ2-5; D unclear. There are 12 residues in the CDR3. Trimming removed 3 bases at V and 5 bases at J, with 10 bases between. CDR1 DFQATT and CDR2 SNEGSKA come from the germline V gene (reference sequence). The chain's CDR3 is CSARDHRETQYF. The DNA of the CDR3 is TGCAGTGCTAGGGACCATAGGGAGACCCAGTACTTC.

Worth noting for this clonotype: An end of the junction does not agree with germline; a read error may underlie this. The gene calls are TRBV5-1 and TRBJ1-1; D is ambiguous. Looked up from germline, CDR1 is SGHRS and CDR2 is YFSETQ. The CDR3 totals 17 residues. Here the CDR3 DNA reads TGCGCCAGCAGGTTGGATGCCGAACCTTCCCGCTTCGCTGAAGCTTTCTTT. Amino acid sequence: CASRLDAEPSRFAEAFF. Full variable domain (rest looked up from reference TRBV5-1 and TRBJ1-1): KAGVTQTPRYLIKTRGQQVTLSCSPISGHRSVSWYQQTPGQGLQFLFEYFSETQRNKGNFPGRFSGRQFSNSRSEMNVSTLELGDSALYLCASRLDAEPSRFAEAFFGQGTRLTVV.

The gene calls are TRBV11-2 and TRBJ2-1; D unclear. The ends were cut back, 2 bases at V and 8 bases at J, with 7 bases in the middle. The CDR3 has 12 amino acids. Germline values: CDR1 SGHAT, CDR2 FQNNGV. The DNA for the CDR3 is TGTGCCAGCAGCTTATTGTCCCATGAGCAGTTCTTC. Its protein product is CASSLLSHEQFF.

This clonotype has more than one count but fewer than ten. The chain has TRBV5-6 and TRBJ2-5; 11 bases agree with TRBD2. The CDR3 covers 16 residues. CDR1 SGHDT and CDR2 YYEEEE come from the germline V gene. J lost 2 bases, V lost 4 bases, and 7 bases had no gene match. The CDR3 DNA sequence: TGTGCCAGCAGCGTTGGGGCTAGCGGGGGGCAAGAGACCCAGTACTTC. As protein: CASSVGASGGQETQYF.

This clonotype appeared a few times. V and J are TRBV3-1 and TRBJ1-2; D call uncertain. Trimming took 0 bases from V and 4 from J, leaving 15 bases between them. The CDR3 consists of 16 residues. Per the germline V gene, CDR1 is LGHDT and CDR2 is YNNKEL (reference sequence). The CDR3, as DNA: TGTGCCAGCAGCCAAGAAACCGTCCTTGGAGTCTATGGCTACACCTTC. Its protein product is CASSQETVLGVYGYTF.

This clonotype has a count of ten or more. V usage is TRBV7-6 and J usage is TRBJ2-1; TRBD2 is a possible D gene (6 bases). Germline CDR1 SGHVS, CDR2 FNYEAQ. The V end lost 1 base, the J end lost 0 bases, and 7 bases lay between the germline ends. The CDR3 length is 15 residues. The chain's CDR3 is CASSLVADSYNEQFF. The CDR3 DNA is TGTGCCAGCAGCTTAGTAGCGGACTCCTACAATGAGCAGTTCTTC.

V gene TRBV10-3 combines with J gene TRBJ2-7, with TRBD2 identical over 9 bases. Germline V CDR1 and CDR2: ENHRY, SYGVKD. The CDR3 is 14 amino acids. Trimming cost V 5 bases and J 6 bases; bases outside gene matches: 8. The CDR3 DNA sequence: TGTGCCATCAGTTCAGTAGCGGGGGTAGGCGAGCAGTACTTC. As protein: CAISSVAGVGEQYF.

The rearrangement joins TRBV6-2 or TRBV6-3 to TRBJ1-1; D is unclear. In germline, CDR1 is MNHEY, CDR2 SVGEGT. V was shortened by 8 bases and J by 3 bases, with 13 bases between the two germline ends. CDR3 length: 13 amino acids. CDR3 coding DNA: TGTGCCAGCTTCGGGGTATGGGACACTGAAGCTTTCTTT. This sequence encodes CASFGVWDTEAFF.

This rearrangement joins TRBV20-1 to TRBJ1-5; 9 bases agree with TRBD1. The V gene's germline CDR1 is DFQATT and CDR2 SNEGSKA (reference sequence). V was pared by 6 bases and J by 7 bases, with 13 bases of the junction left unmatched. CDR3 size: 15 residues. The CDR3 DNA reads as TGCAGTGCACTAGAGGGGGGGACAGGGAACCAGCCCCAGCATTTT. Protein: CSALEGGTGNQPQHF.

This clonotype was counted at least ten times. This chain connects TRBV11-2 to TRBJ2-1; 8 bases agree with TRBD2. V lost 0 bases to trimming and J lost 4 bases; unmatched junction nucleotides: 11. The CDR3 is 18 residues long. CDR1 is SGHAT and CDR2 is FQNNGV in the germline V gene. The DNA for the CDR3 is TGTGCCAGCAGCTTAGAGGGGGCGGGGATAGCGGGGTACAATGAGCAGTTCTTC. Its protein product is CASSLEGAGIAGYNEQFF.